The 3 T cell receptor beta chains given below trace back to one sample, sequenced in a study of T cells in Graves' hyperthyroidism and ophthalmopathy. The TCR beta CDR3 regions underwent amplification using RNA transcripts as the source. The HTBI primer set was used in a first-round RT-PCR of the TCR CDR3. MiXCR was run by TCRdb on the multiplex PCR reads, yielding one entry per CDR3 protein. The sample consists of 500,000 to 550,000 distinct CDR3 sequences, just under 20% of them appearing once. Sequencing used blood. These receptors were obtained from a man aged 40-49 years with Graves' ophthalmopathy.

This clonotype occurred a few times. The V and J genes are TRBV12-3 or TRBV12-4 and TRBJ2-2, with TRBD2 identical over 7 bases. The V and J ends lost 6 bases and 7 bases, in that order; junction bases with no gene match: 20. The CDR3 runs 18 residues. This CDR3 reads CASSQWVWSGAGVGELFF. CDR3 sequence (DNA): TGTGCCAGCAGCCAATGGGTTTGGAGCGGGGCCGGGGTCGGGGAGCTGTTTTTT.

This clonotype was counted ten times or more. The chain's CDR3 is CASSFGRRNTEAFF. CDR3 nucleotides: TGTGCCAGCAGTTTTGGCCGCCGGAACACTGAAGCTTTCTTT. The rearrangement links TRBV12-3 or TRBV12-4 to TRBJ1-1, with unresolved D. V lost 3 bases to trimming and J lost 1 base, with 9 bases between them. The CDR3 sequence is 14 residues long.

This clonotype showed up many times. The rearrangement uses TRBV6-2 or TRBV6-3 and TRBJ2-1; 7 bases agree with TRBD2. Germline V lookup: CDR1 MNHEY, CDR2 SVGEGT. CDR3 length equals 16 residues. Trimming took 2 bases from V and 5 from J; bases not matched to a gene: 9. The CDR3 DNA reads as TGTGCCAGCAGTTACGCGGCAGGGAGGGTACACAATGAGCAGTTCTTC. Translated: CASSYAAGRVHNEQFF.